Listed below are T cell receptor beta chains from one sample, sequenced in a study of T cells after yellow fever vaccination. TCRdb passed the 5' RACE reads through MiXCR, listing each CDR3 protein once. This sample yields 350,000 or so distinct CDR3 sequences, of which around 8.1% are seen a single time; roughly a sixth belongs to the top ten. Specimen: PBMCs, collected roughly 45 days after the first yellow fever vaccination. The receptors stem from a man younger than 30 who received the YFV17D yellow fever vaccine. The CDR3 runs from the conserved cysteine through the conserved F or W. D genes are given only for firm matches. Some rows have no size entry. The others give once, few or many, or a class for an expanded clone.

15	TRBV7-3	TRBJ2-1	-	many	TGTGCCAGCACCCAAGGGGGGGCCCCCTACAATGAGCAGTTCTTC	CASTQGGAPYNEQFF
14	TRBV20-1	TRBJ2-1	TRBD2	few	TGCAGTGCCCTCAGCGGGGGGGTCTACAATGAGCAGTTCTTC	CSALSGGVYNEQFF
15	TRBV14	TRBJ2-5	-	few	TGTGCCAGCAGCCAAGGTGGCTCGAGTTTCTCGACCCAGTACTTC	CASSQGGSSFSTQYF
15	TRBV12-3/TRBV12-4	TRBJ2-5	-	-	TGTGCCAGCAGTTTACGTCGGTCGGGCGCGGAGACCCAGTACTTC	CASSLRRSGAETQYF
13	TRBV7-9	TRBJ2-5	TRBD1	few	TGTGCCAGCAGCCCCCGGGACAGAGAGACCCAGTACTTC	CASSPRDRETQYF
14	TRBV7-2	TRBJ1-1	-	few	TGTGCCAGCAGCTCCAGGGTGTGGGGCACTGAAGCTTTCTTT	CASSSRVWGTEAFF
14	TRBV20-1	TRBJ2-7	-	-	TGCAGTGCTAGTTCCGGGCGAAGCTCCTACGAGCAGTACTTC	CSASSGRSSYEQYF
12	TRBV18	TRBJ1-2	-	few	TGTGCCAGCTCACCATCGGCGGACGGCTACACCTTC	CASSPSADGYTF
13	TRBV7-2	TRBJ1-1	-	-	TGTGCCAGCAGTTTTGGGGGGTGGACTGAAGCTTTCTTT	CASSFGGWTEAFF
17	TRBV4-2	TRBJ2-7	TRBD2	few	TGTGCCAGCAGCCACGGAAGCGGGGGAACCCTAAACTACGAGCAGTACTTC	CASSHGSGGTLNYEQYF
17	TRBV4-3	TRBJ2-2	TRBD1	-	TGCGCCAGCAGCCAAATTCCCGGGACAGGGGGTCCCGGGGAGCTGTTTTTT	CASSQIPGTGGPGELFF
16	TRBV27	TRBJ1-3	TRBD1	-	TGTGCCAGCAGCCGAGCCGGGACAGGGGCAGGAAACACCATATATTTT	CASSRAGTGAGNTIYF
14	TRBV7-3	TRBJ2-1	TRBD1	-	TGTGCCAGCAGCCAAACGACAGGGGTCAATGAGCAGTTCTTC	CASSQTTGVNEQFF
13	TRBV5-1	TRBJ1-2	-	many	TGCGCCAGCAGCTCCGGGACCCTAGGTGGCTACACCTTC	CASSSGTLGGYTF
12	TRBV10-3	TRBJ1-1	-	-	TGTGCCATCAGTGACGGGGGCACTGAAGCTTTCTTT	CAISDGGTEAFF
15	TRBV10-3	TRBJ2-1	-	few	TGTGCCATCAGTGAGTCAACTCCACTCTACAATGAGCAGTTCTTC	CAISESTPLYNEQFF
14	TRBV30	TRBJ2-7	TRBD2	many	TGTGCCTGGAGTGTTCTAGCGGGGGTCTACGAGCAGTACTTC	CAWSVLAGVYEQYF
12	TRBV10-3	TRBJ2-5	-	-	TGTGCCATCTCGGGGGCCAAAGAGACCCAGTACTTC	CAISGAKETQYF
17	TRBV18	TRBJ1-5	TRBD1	few	TGTGCCAGCTCACCACCCTTTATTGGGACAGCAAATCAGCCCCAGCATTTT	CASSPPFIGTANQPQHF
13	TRBV6-1	TRBJ1-6	TRBD1	-	TGTGCCAGCCAGACAGGGGGGAATTCACCCCTCCACTTT	CASQTGGNSPLHF
17	TRBV9	TRBJ2-5	TRBD1	few	TGTGCCAGCAGCCCAGCTCGGGGACAGGGGTACCAAGAGACCCAGTACTTC	CASSPARGQGYQETQYF
14	TRBV7-9	TRBJ1-5	TRBD1	-	TGTGCCAGCAGCCACCAGGGGGAGGGTCAGCCCCAGCATTTT	CASSHQGEGQPQHF
15	TRBV24-1	TRBJ1-4	TRBD1	few	TGTGCCACCAGTGATCGACAGGGCGCTGATGAAAAACTGTTTTTT	CATSDRQGADEKLFF
16	TRBV27	TRBJ2-2	-	few	TGTGCCAGCAGTTTATTGGGCATCCAGGACACCGGGGAGCTGTTTTTT	CASSLLGIQDTGELFF